The present TCR beta chain was sequenced within a study of cytomegalovirus exposure and HLA in healthy donors. Primers for the PCR totalled 60 Vbeta and 13 Jbeta. Clones were read by immunoSEQ multiplex PCR, and TCRdb kept only the in-frame ones, dropping some. The sample records fewer than 250,000 clones, 82% being singletons. The TCR originated in a man in his forties in good health and CMV-seropositive. Sequencing input: PBMCs.

The CDR3: CASSLGQGNEQFF. In DNA form, the CDR3 reads TGCGCCAGCAGCTTGGGACAGGGCAATGAGCAGTTCTTC. The gene calls are TRBV5-1 and TRBJ2-1; TRBD1 matches at 7 bases. The CDR3 spans 13 residues. Germline V gene lookup returns CDR1 SGHRS and CDR2 YFSETQ. The V segment lost 0 bases and the J segment 6 bases; nucleotides outside the gene matches: 0.